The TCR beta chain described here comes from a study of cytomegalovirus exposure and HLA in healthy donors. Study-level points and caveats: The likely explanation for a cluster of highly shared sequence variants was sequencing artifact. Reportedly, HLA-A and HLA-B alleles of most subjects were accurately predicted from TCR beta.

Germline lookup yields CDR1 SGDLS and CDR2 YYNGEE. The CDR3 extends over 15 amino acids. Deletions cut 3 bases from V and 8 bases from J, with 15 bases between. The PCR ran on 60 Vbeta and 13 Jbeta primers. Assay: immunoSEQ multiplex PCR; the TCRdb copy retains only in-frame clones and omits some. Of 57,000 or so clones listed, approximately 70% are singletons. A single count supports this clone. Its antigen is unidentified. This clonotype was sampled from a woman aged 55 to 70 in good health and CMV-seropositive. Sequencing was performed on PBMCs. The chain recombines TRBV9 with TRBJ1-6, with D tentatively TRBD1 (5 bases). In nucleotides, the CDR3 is TGTGCCAGCAGCGCCTCAGGGTTGCCGGATTCACCCCTCCACTTT. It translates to CASSASGLPDSPLHF.